These 27 T cell receptor beta chains share one sample of origin, sequenced in a study of CD8+ T cells in alopecia areata (dated by TCRdb to 2016 to 2019). Per the publication, the time point label means: 24 weeks on oral tofacitinib. In the paper's terms, the treatment or condition label means: oral pan-JAK inhibitor, 5-10 mg twice daily. Library generation was performed with the immunoSEQ multiplex PCR assay. To provide template for TCR sequencing, every sample had RNA extracted and reverse transcribed into cDNA. In TCRdb, the immuneACCESS table is reduced to in-frame sequences with V and J assigned. These tables do not hold every clone; where another copy was compared, an unresolved V gene accounts for under half, and the others remain unexplained. The sample table shows 80,000 or so clones, and around 61% are seen once. The ten largest clonotypes hold around 20% of the sample. The sample consisted of CD8+ T cells sorted from blood, taken at week 24, from a patient treated with tofacitinib. The receptors derive from a human donor with alopecia areata.

The rearrangement links TRBV5-1 to TRBJ2-3; D ambiguous. This CDR3 is built from 16 residues. V was cut by 4 bases and J by 4 bases, with 19 bases left in between. Germline values: CDR1 SGHRS, CDR2 YFSETQ. CDR3 loop: CASSASSPSLADTQYF. CDR3 in DNA: TGCGCCAGCAGCGCAAGTTCCCCCTCCCTCGCAGATACGCAGTATTTT. Combining the CDR3 with reference TRBV5-1 and TRBJ2-3 gives the whole variable domain KAGVTQTPRYLIKTRGQQVTLSCSPISGHRSVSWYQQTPGQGLQFLFEYFSETQRNKGNFPGRFSGRQFSNSRSEMNVSTLELGDSALYLCASSASSPSLADTQYFGPGTRLTVL.

Only a few counts were recorded for this clone. Its ends do not fully match the called genes, so a read error is possible. The chain couples TRBV5-4 to TRBJ2-5, with 9 nucleotides matching TRBD2. The CDR3 consists of 16 residues. CDR1 and CDR2 (germline): SGHNT, YYREEE (reference sequence). The CDR3 protein is CASSPSAASGKETQYF. CDR3 bases: TGCGCCAGCAGCCCCTCGGCTGCTAGCGGGAAAGAGACCCAGTACTTC.

The CDR3 sequence is CASSDMGSNQPQHF. The DNA of the CDR3 is TGTGCCAGCAGTGATATGGGTAGCAATCAGCCCCAGCATTTT. V and J are TRBV6-1 and TRBJ1-5; D is ambiguous. The V gene's germline CDR1 is MNHNS and CDR2 SASEGT. Trimming took 3 bases from V and 0 from J, leaving 6 bases between them. This CDR3 is built from 14 residues.

This clone occurred a few times. The rearrangement links TRBV5-6 to TRBJ2-3; 16 nucleotides align to TRBD2. The CDR3 is made up of 18 amino acids. Germline CDR1 is SGHDT and CDR2 is YYEEEE. J gave up 3 bases and V 5 bases, and 9 bases lay outside the gene matches. Written as DNA, the CDR3 is TGTGCCAGCAGAACCCTGGGACTAGCGGGGGGGCGGACAGATACGCAGTATTTT. It codes for CASRTLGLAGGRTDTQYF. Looking up the rest from reference TRBV5-6 and TRBJ2-3 gives the full variable domain: DAGVTQSPTHLIKTRGQQVTLRCSPKSGHDTVSWYQQALGQGPQFIFQYYEEEERQRGNFPDRFSGHQFPNYSSELNVNALLLGDSALYLCASRTLGLAGGRTDTQYFGPGTRLTVL.

This clone was seen a few times. The chain carries TRBV29-1 and TRBJ2-1; D is undetermined. CDR3 length: 15 residues. V was clipped by 1 base and J by 0 bases, with 10 bases between them. Germline V CDR1 and CDR2: SQVTM, ANQGSEA. CDR3 sequence reads: CSVEGAPSSYNEQFF. The CDR3 DNA is TGCAGCGTTGAAGGGGCCCCCAGCTCCTACAATGAGCAGTTCTTC.

As regards this clone: This sample includes further DNA sequences coding for the same CDR3. This chain joins TRBV11-2 and TRBJ1-1, with D maybe TRBD1 (5 bases). CDR1 is SGHAT, CDR2 FQNNGV, per germline. Trimming took off 1 base at V and 0 bases at J, with 6 bases between the two ends. The CDR3 extends over 14 amino acids. This CDR3 is CASSLAGLNTEAFF. The CDR3 DNA reads as TGTGCCAGCAGCTTAGCGGGGCTGAACACTGAAGCTTTCTTT. Full variable domain (rest looked up from reference TRBV11-2 and TRBJ1-1): EAGVAQSPRYKIIEKRQSVAFWCNPISGHATLYWYQQILGQGPKLLIQFQNNGVVDDSQLPKDRFSAERLKGVDSTLKIQPAKLEDSAVYLCASSLAGLNTEAFFGQGTRLTVV.

V gene TRBV4-1 combines with J gene TRBJ2-5; possible D gene TRBD1, 5 bases. Germline-derived CDR1 and CDR2 are MGHRA and YSYEKL. V lost 5 bases and J lost 5, with 18 bases in between. CDR3 length: 15 residues. The CDR3: CASSLRRQPLETQYF. Here the CDR3 DNA reads TGCGCCAGCAGCTTACGTCGACAGCCTCTGGAGACCCAGTACTTC.

The chain carries TRBV4-3 and TRBJ2-1, with D uncertain. This CDR3 is 12 amino acids long. Between the trimmed V and J ends, which lost 3 bases and 9 bases, there was a span of 9 bases. Per germline, CDR1 LGHNA and CDR2 YSLEER. The CDR3 spells CASSQRSGEQFF. The CDR3 DNA sequence: TGCGCCAGCAGCCAGCGCTCCGGTGAGCAGTTCTTC.

This clone was found once. The chain combines TRBV20-1 with TRBJ1-1; weak D call: TRBD1 (5 bases). Germline V gene data show CDR1 as DFQATT and CDR2 as SNEGSKA (reference sequence). The CDR3 consists of 11 residues. CDR3 sequence: CSRPGETEAFF. The CDR3 region has the DNA TGCAGCCGCCCGGGGGAGACTGAAGCTTTCTTT.

This clone has a handful of counts. The chain carries TRBV10-3 and TRBJ1-3; 7 bases are shared with TRBD1. This CDR3 comprises 16 residues. Per germline, CDR1 ENHRY and CDR2 SYGVKD. With V trimmed by 6 bases and J by 0 bases, 8 bases remained unmatched. The CDR3 region is CAIRPGTEDSGNTIYF. The CDR3 coding sequence is TGTGCCATCAGACCCGGGACAGAAGACTCTGGAAACACCATATATTTT.

The chain has TRBV4-1 and TRBJ1-5, with no clear D. This CDR3 is 13 amino acids long. The ends were cut back, 1 base at V and 5 bases at J, with 6 bases in the middle. CDR1 is MGHRA, CDR2 YSYEKL, per germline. The CDR3 region has the DNA TGCGCCAGCAGCCAAGTGGTATATCAGCCCCAGCATTTT. It codes for CASSQVVYQPQHF.

This clone was seen a few times. J is TRBJ1-1 and V is TRBV7-9; TRBD1 might be the D (5 bases). The V gene lost 10 bases and the J gene lost 0 bases, with 12 bases spanning the gap. The germline V gene encodes CDR1 SEHNR and CDR2 FQNEAQ (reference sequence). CDR3 length equals 13 residues. The CDR3 reads CATESGMNTEAFF. For the CDR3, the DNA is TGTGCCACTGAGTCAGGGATGAACACTGAAGCTTTCTTT.

This sequence joins TRBV15 and TRBJ1-5; D might be TRBD1 (5 bases). The CDR3 consists of 15 residues. With 3 bases removed from V and 7 bases from J, the gap between germline ends came to 16 bases. The germline CDR1 and CDR2 sequences are LNHNV and YYDKDF (reference sequence). The CDR3 loop is CATSSDRRGGQPQHF. CDR3 sequence (DNA): TGTGCCACCAGCAGTGACCGGAGGGGCGGACAGCCCCAGCATTTT.

The chain carries TRBV7-2 and TRBJ2-1; D is possibly TRBD1 (5 bases). With 5 bases removed from V and 3 bases from J, the gap between germline ends came to 17 bases. The germline gives CDR1 SGHTA, CDR2 FQGNSA. The CDR3 runs 16 residues. DNA for the CDR3: TGTGCCAGCAGCCCCCCTTCAGGGAATCGCTACAATGAGCAGTTCTTC. This translates into CASSPPSGNRYNEQFF.

This chain joins TRBV5-1 and TRBJ2-7; D unclear. This CDR3 region has 15 residues. V lost 1 base, J lost 2 bases, and 13 bases lay in between. Germline V lookup: CDR1 SGHRS, CDR2 YFSETQ. DNA of the CDR3: TGCGCCAGCAGCTTGCATGGTAGCCAAACCTACGAGCAGTACTTC. Translating gives CASSLHGSQTYEQYF.

V and J are TRBV28 and TRBJ2-4; 10 positions agree with TRBD2. The CDR3 is 15 residues long. Germline lookup yields CDR1 MDHEN and CDR2 SYDVKM. V was clipped by 2 bases and J by 8 bases; unmatched bases: 6. In DNA, the CDR3 is TGTGCCAGCAGTTTAAGCGGGAGGGCCTATGACATTCAGTACTTC. Translation gives CASSLSGRAYDIQYF.

A remark on this clone: The same CDR3 arises from other DNA sequences in this sample as well. This sequence joins TRBV27 and TRBJ1-1, with D unclear. The CDR3 runs 13 residues. Looked up from germline, CDR1 is MNHEY and CDR2 is SMNVEV (reference sequence). V was cut by 3 bases and J by 1 base, with 6 bases left in between. CDR3 amino acids: CASSLSENTEAFF. CDR3 nucleotides: TGTGCCAGCAGTTTGAGCGAGAACACTGAAGCTTTCTTT.

The chain couples TRBV7-2 to TRBJ2-7; 9 bases are shared with TRBD2. Per germline, CDR1 SGHTA and CDR2 FQGNSA. V lost 5 bases to trimming and J lost 3 bases; unmatched junction nucleotides: 8. This CDR3 comprises 15 residues. As DNA, the CDR3 is TGTGCCAGCAGCGCGGTAGCGGGAGCTCTCTACGAGCAGTACTTC. It is translated as CASSAVAGALYEQYF.

V gene TRBV5-1 combines with J gene TRBJ2-7; 7 bases match TRBD1. J was trimmed by 2 bases and V by 2 bases; bases with no gene match: 7. The CDR3 totals 15 residues. Germline lookup yields CDR1 SGHRS and CDR2 YFSETQ. CDR3 bases: TGCGCCAGCAGCTTTCGCTCCGGGACAGCCTACGAGCAGTACTTC. Protein product: CASSFRSGTAYEQYF. The complete variable domain, with remaining parts taken from reference TRBV5-1 and TRBJ2-7, reads KAGVTQTPRYLIKTRGQQVTLSCSPISGHRSVSWYQQTPGQGLQFLFEYFSETQRNKGNFPGRFSGRQFSNSRSEMNVSTLELGDSALYLCASSFRSGTAYEQYFGPGTRLTVT.

This clone occurred a few times. This chain uses TRBV9 with TRBJ2-1; 12 bases map to TRBD1. CDR1 SGDLS and CDR2 YYNGEE come from the germline V gene. Losses at the gene ends were 4 bases for V and 9 bases for J; bases not matched to a gene: 5. CDR3 size: 14 residues. CDR3: CASSTGTGGVEQFF. The CDR3, as DNA: TGTGCCAGCAGCACCGGGACAGGGGGCGTTGAGCAGTTCTTC. Full variable domain (missing parts from reference TRBV9 and TRBJ2-1): DSGVTQTPKHLITATGQRVTLRCSPRSGDLSVYWYQQSLDQGLQFLIQYYNGEERAKGNILERFSAQQFPDLHSELNLSSLELGDSALYFCASSTGTGGVEQFFGPGTRLTVL.

V and J are TRBV4-1 and TRBJ2-7, with TRBD2 identical over 7 bases. The trim removed 4 bases at V and 0 bases at J, leaving 9 bases unmatched. The CDR3 spans 16 residues. From germline, CDR1 is MGHRA and CDR2 YSYEKL. CDR3 nucleotide sequence: TGCGCCAGCAGCCCAGAAGGGGAGGGTTTCTCCTACGAGCAGTACTTC. Translated, it gives CASSPEGEGFSYEQYF.

This chain joins TRBV7-2 and TRBJ2-2, with D perhaps matching TRBD1 (6 bases). The CDR3 runs to 15 residues. V was shortened by 2 bases and J by 3 bases, with 10 bases between the two germline ends. Germline lookup yields CDR1 SGHTA and CDR2 FQGNSA. The CDR3 reads CASSLTGLDTGELFF. CDR3 nucleotides: TGTGCCAGCAGCTTAACAGGGCTAGACACCGGGGAGCTGTTTTTT. The complete variable domain, with remaining parts taken from reference TRBV7-2 and TRBJ2-2, reads GAGVSQSPSNKVTEKGKDVELRCDPISGHTALYWYRQSLGQGLEFLIYFQGNSAPDKSGLPSDRFSAERTGGSVSTLTIQRTQQEDSAVYLCASSLTGLDTGELFFGEGSRLTVL.

This clone was picked up a small number of times. The gene calls are TRBV5-5 and TRBJ1-1, with a weak D call TRBD1 (6 bases). This CDR3 region has 14 residues. In germline, CDR1 is SGHKS, CDR2 YYEKEE (reference sequence). Trimming left V 4 bases short and J 0 bases short, with 10 bases between. The CDR3 nucleotides read TGTGCCAGCAGCCGCGACAGGATGAACACTGAAGCTTTCTTT. Its translation: CASSRDRMNTEAFF. The full variable domain, in which reference TRBV5-5 and TRBJ1-1 provide the parts outside the CDR3, is DAGVTQSPTHLIKTRGQQVTLRCSPISGHKSVSWYQQVLGQGPQFIFQYYEKEERGRGNFPDRFSARQFPNYSSELNVNALLLGDSALYLCASSRDRMNTEAFFGQGTRLTVV.

This clone has just one count. The CDR3 reads CSAQSPGQMNTEAFF. The CDR3 bases are TGCAGCGCCCAAAGCCCGGGACAGATGAACACTGAAGCTTTCTTT. The gene calls are TRBV29-1 and TRBJ1-1; TRBD1 matches 7 bases. The CDR3 runs to 15 residues. Per the germline V gene, CDR1 is SQVTM and CDR2 is ANQGSEA. V was clipped by 7 bases and J by 0 bases; unmatched bases: 11.

V gene TRBV5-1 combines with J gene TRBJ1-5; 7 nucleotides agree with TRBD1. The CDR3 length is 14 residues. With 3 bases clipped from V and 2 bases from J, the junction kept 2 bases outside the gene matches. Germline V lookup: CDR1 SGHRS, CDR2 YFSETQ. Here the CDR3 DNA reads TGCGCCAGCAGCTCTACAGGGGGCAATCAGCCCCAGCATTTT. It translates to CASSSTGGNQPQHF.

This clone was seen only a few times. This rearrangement joins TRBV5-1 to TRBJ1-1; D perhaps matches TRBD1 (6 bases). This CDR3 comprises 17 residues. V was shortened by 1 base and J by 0 bases, with 16 bases between the two germline ends. Germline CDR1 and CDR2: SGHRS and YFSETQ. The CDR3 spells CASSLLPSGALNTEAFF. In nucleotides, the CDR3 is TGCGCCAGCAGCTTGCTACCCTCGGGGGCCCTGAACACTGAAGCTTTCTTT.

This rearrangement joins TRBV29-1 to TRBJ2-3; D call uncertain. V lost 7 bases and J 6 bases, leaving 8 bases between the germline ends. Germline assignment: CDR1 SQVTM and CDR2 ANQGSEA. CDR3 length: 10 amino acids. This chain's CDR3 is CSAFWDTQYF. CDR3 coding DNA: TGCAGCGCCTTCTGGGATACGCAGTATTTT.